The following is a T cell receptor (beta chain) sequence with its context. Its antigen is as yet unknown. Germline CDR1 and CDR2: MNHEY and SVGAGI. V shed 5 bases and J shed 0 bases, with 9 bases lying between them. The CDR3 is made up of 14 amino acids. cDNA came from about 0.46 to 1 ug RNA primed by random hexamers. The method of amplification for TCR beta CDR3 was immunoSEQ multiplex PCR, covering 54 Vbeta and 13 Jbeta. A single record per CDR3 protein comes from TCRdb applying MiXCR to the immunoSEQ multiplex PCR reads. The table lists 110,000 or so distinct CDR3 sequences, more than 85% of them singletons. This sample was included in a study of CD8 T cells in Susac syndrome. Study-level points and caveats: Acknowledgment was made by the study that its TCR sequencing and HLA analysis involved a relatively small number of individuals.

TCR beta from blood CD8+ and CD4+ T cells was sequenced. Sequencing was done on a sample of CD4+ T cells from PBMCs. J is TRBJ2-3 and V is TRBV6-5; a possible D gene is TRBD1 (5 bases). The sequence derives from a human donor with multiple sclerosis. The CDR3 sequence is CASSIRQSTDTQYF. In DNA form, the CDR3 reads TGTGCCAGCAGTATCCGACAGAGCACAGATACGCAGTATTTT.